Listed here are 28 T cell receptor beta chains from one sample, sequenced in a study of beta chain features in type 1 diabetes. Expressed TCRB transcripts were sequenced because the isolated RNA had all been reverse transcribed beforehand. Profiling relied on immunoSEQ multiplex PCR, and the TCRdb table lists in-frame clones only, not all of them. The table shows 350,000 or so clones, with 20% occurring only once. Sequencing was done on a sample of naive CD4+ T cells from blood. The origin of the receptors is a woman between 18 and 29 years old in good health.

As to this clone: The identical CDR3 is also encoded by other nucleotide sequences in the sample. The chain carries TRBV9 and TRBJ2-2; D is unclear. V was pared by 0 bases and J by 0 bases, with 6 bases between. Germline loops: CDR1 SGDLS, CDR2 YYNGEE. This CDR3 comprises 15 residues. CDR3 in amino acids: CASSVDSSNTGELFF. DNA for the CDR3: TGTGCCAGCAGCGTAGACAGCTCGAACACCGGGGAGCTGTTTTTT.

The chain carries TRBV30 and TRBJ2-7; 11 bases are shared with TRBD2. The CDR3 is 15 residues long. Germline V gene lookup returns CDR1 GTSNPN and CDR2 SVGIG (reference sequence). The V segment lost 3 bases and the J segment 2 bases; nucleotides outside the gene matches: 6. The CDR3 loop is CAWSPGLAATYEQYF. The CDR3 DNA reads TGTGCCTGGAGCCCGGGACTAGCGGCTACCTACGAGCAGTACTTC.

The chain employs TRBV29-1 and TRBJ2-4; TRBD2 is a possible D gene (5 bases). The CDR3 covers 14 residues. The V end lost 4 bases, the J end lost 1 base, and 11 bases lay between the germline ends. The germline gives CDR1 SQVTM, CDR2 ANQGSEA. CDR3: CSVVDFGAKNIQYF. Here the CDR3 DNA reads TGCAGCGTTGTGGACTTCGGGGCCAAAAACATTCAGTACTTC.

There are a few counts of this clone. This chain joins TRBV5-6 and TRBJ2-3; unclear D gene. Trimming shortened V by 4 bases and J by 5 bases, and 17 bases separated the two germline ends. The CDR3 loop spans 15 amino acids. Looked up from germline, CDR1 is SGHDT and CDR2 is YYEEEE. The CDR3: CASSPPRVPRDTQYF. In nucleotides, the CDR3 is TGTGCCAGCAGCCCGCCCCGGGTCCCCAGAGATACGCAGTATTTT.

This clone has a handful of counts. The chain is built from TRBV4-2 and TRBJ2-5; 9 bases agree with TRBD2. The germline V gene encodes CDR1 LGHNA and CDR2 YNFKEQ. There are 18 residues in the CDR3. Losses at the gene ends were 0 bases for V and 5 bases for J; bases not matched to a gene: 13. For the CDR3, the DNA is TGTGCCAGCAGCCAAGATTCGCTAGCGGGGCGCCCCTTCGAGACCCAGTACTTC. It yields the protein CASSQDSLAGRPFETQYF.

The chain is built from TRBV5-1 and TRBJ2-3, with D perhaps matching TRBD1 (6 bases). CDR3 size: 15 residues. V was pared by 3 bases and J by 3 bases, with 14 bases between. The germline gives CDR1 SGHRS, CDR2 YFSETQ. This chain's CDR3 is CASSSDSRGTDTQYF. The CDR3 DNA sequence: TGCGCCAGCAGCTCGGACAGTCGAGGGACAGATACGCAGTATTTT.

This clone has more than one count but fewer than ten. This sequence joins TRBV2 and TRBJ2-7; TRBD2 aligns across 8 bases. CDR1 and CDR2 (germline): SNHLY, FYNNEI. CDR3 size: 13 residues. V shed 8 bases and J 2 bases; nucleotides not matched to a gene: 5. The CDR3: CASGSGTPYEQYF. DNA of the CDR3: TGTGCCAGCGGTAGCGGGACCCCCTACGAGCAGTACTTC.

The genes are TRBV30 and TRBJ2-5; 7 bases align to TRBD1. The V gene's germline CDR1 is GTSNPN and CDR2 SVGIG (reference sequence). V lost 3 bases, J lost 5 bases, and 6 bases stayed unmatched. CDR3 length: 13 amino acids. The DNA for the CDR3 is TGTGCCTGGAGCGGACAGGTCCCGGAGACCCAGTACTTC. This translates into CAWSGQVPETQYF. Variable domain in full (rest from reference TRBV30 and TRBJ2-5): SQTIHQWPATLVQPVGSPLSLECTVEGTSNPNLYWYRQAAGRGLQLLFYSVGIGQISSEVPQNLSASRPQDRQFILSSKKLLLSDSGFYLCAWSGQVPETQYFGPGTRLLVL.

This clone turned up a few times. The rearrangement links TRBV20-1 to TRBJ2-7; D is ambiguous. Trimming pared 6 bases from V and 4 bases from J, leaving 10 bases between. Germline V lookup: CDR1 DFQATT, CDR2 SNEGSKA (reference sequence). This CDR3 has 11 residues. The CDR3, as DNA: TGCAGTGCACATCTGCTGTACGAGCAGTACTTC. Its protein product is CSAHLLYEQYF.

This chain connects TRBV30 to TRBJ1-2, with D unresolved. Germline lookup yields CDR1 GTSNPN and CDR2 SVGIG (reference sequence). The CDR3 spans 11 residues. V was shortened by 2 bases and J by 7 bases, with 8 bases between the two germline ends. Here the CDR3 DNA reads TGTGCCTGGAGTCACAGTTTTGGCTACACCTTC. It encodes CAWSHSFGYTF.

This clone was observed a handful of times. The chain joins TRBV6-5 to TRBJ2-7, with 10 positions matching TRBD2. The CDR3 extends over 15 amino acids. Unmatched junction bases numbered 5, after V lost 6 bases and J lost 0 bases. Germline assignment: CDR1 MNHEY and CDR2 SVGAGI. CDR3: CASRQRGGSSYEQYF. The CDR3 nucleotides are TGTGCCAGCAGACAGCGGGGGGGGAGCTCCTACGAGCAGTACTTC.

This clone was observed a few times. The chain has TRBV7-8 and TRBJ2-1; 9 positions agree with TRBD1. Germline V gene data show CDR1 as SGHVS and CDR2 as FQNEAQ. V shed 5 bases, J shed 7 bases, and the junction held 3 bases outside the gene matches. The CDR3 spans 13 residues. The CDR3 nucleotides are TGTGCCAGCAGCCGCGGACAGGGGAATGAGCAGTTCTTC. As protein: CASSRGQGNEQFF.

The chain links TRBV5-4 to TRBJ2-7; the match to TRBD2 covers 14 bases. Trimming removed 0 bases from V and 5 bases from J; junction bases left unmatched: 1. This CDR3 contains 15 residues. Germline loops: CDR1 SGHNT, CDR2 YYREEE (reference sequence). The CDR3 spells CASSLGGLAGDEQYF. CDR3 DNA sequence: TGTGCCAGCAGCTTGGGGGGACTAGCGGGAGACGAGCAGTACTTC. The entire variable domain, with the rest obtained from reference TRBV5-4 and TRBJ2-7, is as follows: ETGVTQSPTHLIKTRGQQVTLRCSSQSGHNTVSWYQQALGQGPQFIFQYYREEENGRGNFPPRFSGLQFPNYSSELNVNALELDDSALYLCASSLGGLAGDEQYFGPGTRLTVT.

The chain combines TRBV7-3 with TRBJ1-1; D unclear. The CDR3 spans 13 residues. CDR1 is SGHTA and CDR2 is FQGTGA in the germline V gene. Trimming shortened V by 8 bases and J by 1 base, and 11 bases separated the two germline ends. The CDR3 region is CASGAVPNTEAFF. The CDR3 coding sequence is TGTGCCAGCGGTGCAGTCCCGAACACTGAAGCTTTCTTT. The full variable domain, rest sourced from reference TRBV7-3 and TRBJ1-1, is GAGVSQTPSNKVTEKGKYVELRCDPISGHTALYWYRQSLGQGPEFLIYFQGTGAADDSGLPNDRFFAVRPEGSVSTLKIQRTERGDSAVYLCASGAVPNTEAFFGQGTRLTVV.

The chain links TRBV15 to TRBJ1-1, with a weak D call TRBD1 (6 bases). The CDR3 loop spans 13 amino acids. The V gene's germline CDR1 is LNHNV and CDR2 YYDKDF (reference sequence). V was trimmed by 5 bases and J by 5 bases, leaving 12 bases between them. CDR3 DNA: TGTGCCACCAGCGCTGGGGGCACGACTGAAGCTTTCTTT. Translating gives CATSAGGTTEAFF.

The chain has TRBV7-9 and TRBJ1-2; TRBD1 matches 7 bases. Germline CDR1 and CDR2: SEHNR and FQNEAQ (reference sequence). The CDR3 is 15 amino acids. Losses at the gene ends were 5 bases for V and 0 bases for J; bases not matched to a gene: 6. The CDR3 region has the DNA TGTGCCAGCAGCCACCAGGGACAGCCTAACTATGGCTACACCTTC. This encodes CASSHQGQPNYGYTF.

This clone was counted a few times. The chain combines TRBV27 with TRBJ2-7; 7 positions agree with TRBD1. This CDR3 is built from 13 residues. From germline, CDR1 is MNHEY and CDR2 SMNVEV (reference sequence). V lost 5 bases, J lost 3 bases, and 4 bases stayed unmatched. CDR3 residues: CASSKGQLYEQYF. In DNA form, the CDR3 reads TGTGCCAGCAGTAAGGGACAGCTCTACGAGCAGTACTTC.

This clone has just a few counts. The rearrangement joins TRBV7-2 to TRBJ1-4; 12 positions match TRBD1. With 4 bases clipped from V and 3 bases from J, the junction kept 9 bases outside the gene matches. Germline values: CDR1 SGHTA, CDR2 FQGNSA. CDR3 length: 18 amino acids. The CDR3 DNA is TGTGCCAGCAGCTCCCGCCGGGACAGGGGGCGGTCTAATGAAAAACTGTTTTTT. Protein sequence: CASSSRRDRGRSNEKLFF. Looking up the rest from reference TRBV7-2 and TRBJ1-4 gives the full variable domain: GAGVSQSPSNKVTEKGKDVELRCDPISGHTALYWYRQSLGQGLEFLIYFQGNSAPDKSGLPSDRFSAERTGGSVSTLTIQRTQQEDSAVYLCASSSRRDRGRSNEKLFFGSGTQLSVL.

V and J are TRBV4-3 and TRBJ2-1; D may be TRBD2 (6 bases). Trimming shortened V by 0 bases and J by 4 bases, and 13 bases separated the two germline ends. The CDR3 is made up of 16 amino acids. Looked up from germline, CDR1 is LGHNA and CDR2 is YSLEER. In DNA form, the CDR3 reads TGCGCCAGCAGCCAAGATCCAGCGGGCCAGTACAATGAGCAGTTCTTC. Residues: CASSQDPAGQYNEQFF.

This clone has only a few counts. The gene calls are TRBV7-3 and TRBJ2-1; maybe TRBD2 (5 bases). Trimming cost V 5 bases and J 9 bases, with 20 bases left between them. Germline V lookup: CDR1 SGHTA, CDR2 FQGTGA. The CDR3 is made up of 15 amino acids. The CDR3 region has the DNA TGTGCCAGCAGCGCCTCGGGCCCGCGGGTTAGTGAGCAGTTCTTC. As protein: CASSASGPRVSEQFF.

The chain carries TRBV15 and TRBJ1-1; a possible D gene is TRBD1 (5 bases). The V end was cut by 5 bases, the J end by 0 bases, with 7 bases between. CDR1 is LNHNV, CDR2 YYDKDF, per germline (reference sequence). This CDR3 region has 13 residues. CDR3 in DNA: TGTGCCACCAGCGACAGTTTGAACACTGAAGCTTTCTTT. It codes for CATSDSLNTEAFF.

This clone was counted only a few times. This chain uses TRBV5-1 with TRBJ1-5, with TRBD1 matching over 7 bases. Germline V CDR1 and CDR2: SGHRS, YFSETQ. Trimming took 4 bases from V and 8 from J; bases not matched to a gene: 6. This CDR3 spans 13 amino acids. CDR3 sequence (DNA): TGCGCCAGCAGCGGAGAAACAGGGGAGCCCCAGCATTTT. Translation gives CASSGETGEPQHF.

The rearrangement links TRBV13 to TRBJ2-3, with 8 bases lining up with TRBD2. V dropped 5 bases and J dropped 4; count of bases not matched to a gene: 11. The CDR3 spans 16 residues. The V gene's germline CDR1 is PRHDT and CDR2 FYEKMQ (reference sequence). The CDR3 DNA is TGTGCCAGCAGCAAGGCGGACAGCGGGGGTTCAGATACGCAGTATTTT. This translates into CASSKADSGGSDTQYF.

This clone showed up just a few times. This chain joins TRBV11-3 and TRBJ2-1; 7 nucleotides line up with TRBD2. The CDR3 sequence is 15 residues long. In germline, CDR1 is SGHNT, CDR2 YENEEA. Trimming at V came to 2 bases and at J to 7 bases, leaving 8 bases not matched to a gene. For the CDR3, the DNA is TGTGCCAGCAGCTTATTGGGCGGGAGTATGAATGAGCAGTTCTTC. It specifies CASSLLGGSMNEQFF.

This chain connects TRBV4-1 to TRBJ1-2; D perhaps matches TRBD1 (6 bases). The CDR3 has 16 residues. Deletions cut 1 base from V and 3 bases from J, with 15 bases between. From germline, CDR1 is MGHRA and CDR2 YSYEKL. The CDR3 sequence is CASSQAKSGGHYGYTF. As DNA, the CDR3 is TGCGCCAGCAGCCAAGCAAAGTCGGGGGGCCACTATGGCTACACCTTC.

This clone was picked up a small number of times. V is TRBV5-4 and J is TRBJ1-2, with D perhaps TRBD1 (6 bases). Germline values: CDR1 SGHNT, CDR2 YYREEE (reference sequence). The CDR3 contains 13 residues. V lost 1 base to trimming and J lost 8 bases, with 12 bases between them. CDR3 bases: TGTGCCAGCAGCTTGTGGCAGGGGTGGGGCTACACCTTC. As protein: CASSLWQGWGYTF. Supplemented by reference TRBV5-4 and TRBJ1-2, the full variable domain reads ETGVTQSPTHLIKTRGQQVTLRCSSQSGHNTVSWYQQALGQGPQFIFQYYREEENGRGNFPPRFSGLQFPNYSSELNVNALELDDSALYLCASSLWQGWGYTFGSGTRLTVV.

The genes are TRBV20-1 and TRBJ1-4, with a tentative D call TRBD1 (5 bases). This CDR3 region has 11 residues. V gave up 3 bases and J gave up 6 bases, with 5 bases separating them. CDR1 and CDR2 from the germline V gene are DFQATT and SNEGSKA (reference sequence). CDR3 in DNA: TGCAGTGCTAGGACAGATGAAAAACTGTTTTTT. Protein product: CSARTDEKLFF.

V gene TRBV19 combines with J gene TRBJ2-3; D unclear. CDR1 is LNHDA, CDR2 SQIVND, per germline (reference sequence). The ends were cut back, 4 bases at V and 2 bases at J, with 7 bases in the middle. The CDR3 totals 13 residues. In DNA form, the CDR3 reads TGTGCCAGTAGTAGTCAGATCACAGATACGCAGTATTTT. Translation: CASSSQITDTQYF.